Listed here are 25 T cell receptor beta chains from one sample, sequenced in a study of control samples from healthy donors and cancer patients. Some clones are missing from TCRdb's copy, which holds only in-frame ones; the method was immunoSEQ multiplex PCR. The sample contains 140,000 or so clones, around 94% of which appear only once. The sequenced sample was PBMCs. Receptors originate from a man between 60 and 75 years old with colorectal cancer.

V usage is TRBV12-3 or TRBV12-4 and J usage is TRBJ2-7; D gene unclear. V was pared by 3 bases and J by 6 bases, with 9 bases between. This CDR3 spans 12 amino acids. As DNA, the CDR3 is TGTGCCAGCAGTTTGTATCCGTCCGAGCAGTACTTC. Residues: CASSLYPSEQYF.

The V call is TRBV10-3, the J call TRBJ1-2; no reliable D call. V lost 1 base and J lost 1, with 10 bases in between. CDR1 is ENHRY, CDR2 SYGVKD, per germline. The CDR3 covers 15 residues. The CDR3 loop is CAISEFQRDNYGYTF. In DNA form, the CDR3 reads TGTGCCATCAGTGAGTTCCAGCGGGATAACTATGGCTACACCTTC.

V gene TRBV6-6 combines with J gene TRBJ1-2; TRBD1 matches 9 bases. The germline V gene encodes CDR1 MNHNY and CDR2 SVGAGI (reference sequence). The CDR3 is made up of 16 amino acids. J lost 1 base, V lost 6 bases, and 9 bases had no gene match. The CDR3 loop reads CASSPGQGIFNYGYTF. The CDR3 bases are TGTGCCAGCAGCCCGGGACAGGGCATTTTTAACTATGGCTACACCTTC.

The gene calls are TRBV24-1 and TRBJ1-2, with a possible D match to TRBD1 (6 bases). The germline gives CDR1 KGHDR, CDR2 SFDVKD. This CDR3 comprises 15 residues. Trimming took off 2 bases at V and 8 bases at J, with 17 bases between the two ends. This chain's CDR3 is CATSDSPQGGRGYTF. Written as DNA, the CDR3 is TGTGCCACCAGTGATTCGCCACAGGGTGGGCGCGGCTACACCTTC.

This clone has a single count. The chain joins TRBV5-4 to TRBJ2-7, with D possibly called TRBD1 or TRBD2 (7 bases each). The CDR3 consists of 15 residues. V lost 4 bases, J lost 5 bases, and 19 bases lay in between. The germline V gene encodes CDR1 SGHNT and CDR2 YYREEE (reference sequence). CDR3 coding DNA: TGTGCCAGCAGCCCAGGGGGGGCCGGCTTCCACGAGCAGTACTTC. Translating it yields CASSPGGAGFHEQYF.

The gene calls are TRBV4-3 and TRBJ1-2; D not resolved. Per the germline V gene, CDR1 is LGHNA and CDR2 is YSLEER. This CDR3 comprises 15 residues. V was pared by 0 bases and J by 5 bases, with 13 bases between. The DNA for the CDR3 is TGCGCCAGCAGCCAAGACAAGGCACCCCTGTATGGCTACACCTTC. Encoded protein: CASSQDKAPLYGYTF.

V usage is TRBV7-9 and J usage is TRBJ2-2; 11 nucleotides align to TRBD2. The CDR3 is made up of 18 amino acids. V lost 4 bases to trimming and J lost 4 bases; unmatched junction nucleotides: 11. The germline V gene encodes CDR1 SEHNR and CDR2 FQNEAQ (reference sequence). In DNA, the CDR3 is TGTGCCAGCAGCTCCTCCTTAGCGGGGGGGCTTAGCACCGGGGAGCTGTTTTTT. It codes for CASSSSLAGGLSTGELFF.

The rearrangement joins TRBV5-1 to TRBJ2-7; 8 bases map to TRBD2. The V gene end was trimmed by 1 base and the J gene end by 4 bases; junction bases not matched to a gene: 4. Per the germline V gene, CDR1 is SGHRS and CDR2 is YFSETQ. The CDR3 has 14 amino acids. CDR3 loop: CASSLLLADYEQYF. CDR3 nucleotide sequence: TGCGCCAGCAGCTTGTTACTAGCGGATTACGAGCAGTACTTC.

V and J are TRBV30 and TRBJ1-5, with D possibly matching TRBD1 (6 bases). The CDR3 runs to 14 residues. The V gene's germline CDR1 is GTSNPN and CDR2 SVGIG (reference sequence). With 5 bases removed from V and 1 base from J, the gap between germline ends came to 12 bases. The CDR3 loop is CAWSGAVSNQPQHF. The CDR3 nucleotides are TGTGCCTGGTCAGGGGCGGTGAGCAATCAGCCCCAGCATTTT.

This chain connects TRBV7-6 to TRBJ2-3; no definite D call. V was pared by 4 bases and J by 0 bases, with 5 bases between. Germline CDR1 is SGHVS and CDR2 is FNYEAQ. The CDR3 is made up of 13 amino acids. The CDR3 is CASSYASTDTQYF. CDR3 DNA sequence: TGTGCCAGCAGCTACGCTAGCACAGATACGCAGTATTTT.

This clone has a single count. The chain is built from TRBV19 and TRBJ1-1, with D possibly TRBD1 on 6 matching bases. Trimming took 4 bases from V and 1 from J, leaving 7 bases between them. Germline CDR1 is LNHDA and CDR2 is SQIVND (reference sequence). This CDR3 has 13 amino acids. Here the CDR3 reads CASSTDRNTEAFF. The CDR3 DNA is TGTGCCAGTAGTACGGACAGGAACACTGAAGCTTTCTTT.

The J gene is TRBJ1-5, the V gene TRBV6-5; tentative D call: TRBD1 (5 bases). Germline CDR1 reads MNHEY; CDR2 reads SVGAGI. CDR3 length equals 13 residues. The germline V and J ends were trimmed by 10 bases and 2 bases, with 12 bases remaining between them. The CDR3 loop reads CATTGRRNQPQHF. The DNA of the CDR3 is TGTGCCACCACGGGACGGCGCAATCAGCCCCAGCATTTT.

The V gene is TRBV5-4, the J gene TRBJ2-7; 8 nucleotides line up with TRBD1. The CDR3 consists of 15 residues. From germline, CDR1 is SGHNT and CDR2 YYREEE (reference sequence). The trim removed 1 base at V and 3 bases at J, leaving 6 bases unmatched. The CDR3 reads CASSLSGGTLYEQYF. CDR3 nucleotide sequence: TGTGCCAGCAGCTTGTCAGGGGGCACCCTCTACGAGCAGTACTTC.

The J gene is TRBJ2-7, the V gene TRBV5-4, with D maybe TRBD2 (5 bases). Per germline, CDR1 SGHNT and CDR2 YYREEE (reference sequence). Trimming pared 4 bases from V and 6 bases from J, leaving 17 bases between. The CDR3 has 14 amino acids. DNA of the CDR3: TGTGCCAGCAGCCCCCTGACCGGGAAAGGCGAGCAGTACTTC. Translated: CASSPLTGKGEQYF.

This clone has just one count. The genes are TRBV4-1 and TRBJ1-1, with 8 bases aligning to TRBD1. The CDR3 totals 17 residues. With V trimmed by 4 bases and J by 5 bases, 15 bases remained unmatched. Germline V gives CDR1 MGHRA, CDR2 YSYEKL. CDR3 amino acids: CASSPPWAGGVRTEAFF. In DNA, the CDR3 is TGCGCCAGCAGCCCTCCGTGGGCAGGGGGCGTTCGGACTGAAGCTTTCTTT.

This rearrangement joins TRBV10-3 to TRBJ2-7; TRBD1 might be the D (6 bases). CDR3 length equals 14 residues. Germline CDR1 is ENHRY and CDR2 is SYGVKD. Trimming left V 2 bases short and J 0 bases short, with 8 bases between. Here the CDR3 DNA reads TGTGCCATCAGTGAGGACAGGTCCTCCTACGAGCAGTACTTC. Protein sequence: CAISEDRSSYEQYF.

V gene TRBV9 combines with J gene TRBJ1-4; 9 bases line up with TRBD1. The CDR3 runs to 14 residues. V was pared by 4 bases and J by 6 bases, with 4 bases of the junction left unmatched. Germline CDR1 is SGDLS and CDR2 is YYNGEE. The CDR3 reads CASSPRTGDEKLFF. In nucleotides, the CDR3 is TGTGCCAGCAGCCCCCGGACAGGGGATGAAAAACTGTTTTTT.

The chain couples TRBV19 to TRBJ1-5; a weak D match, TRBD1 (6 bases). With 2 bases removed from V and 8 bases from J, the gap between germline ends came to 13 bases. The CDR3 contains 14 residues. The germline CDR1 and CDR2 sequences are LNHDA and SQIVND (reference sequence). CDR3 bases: TGTGCCAGTAGTATACGGGGGGGGCGAGAGCCCCAGCATTTT. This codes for CASSIRGGREPQHF.

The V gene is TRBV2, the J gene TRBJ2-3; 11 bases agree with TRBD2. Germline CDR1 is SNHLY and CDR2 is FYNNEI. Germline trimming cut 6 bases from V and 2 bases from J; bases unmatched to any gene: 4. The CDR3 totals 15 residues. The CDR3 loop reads CASRRLAGPTDTQYF. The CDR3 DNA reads TGTGCCAGCAGGAGACTAGCGGGGCCCACAGATACGCAGTATTTT.

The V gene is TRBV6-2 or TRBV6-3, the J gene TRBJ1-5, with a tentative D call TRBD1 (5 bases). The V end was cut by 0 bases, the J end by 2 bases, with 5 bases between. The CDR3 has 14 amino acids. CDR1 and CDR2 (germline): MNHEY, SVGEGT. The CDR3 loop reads CASSYSGGNQPQHF. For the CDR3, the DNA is TGTGCCAGCAGTTACTCAGGGGGCAATCAGCCCCAGCATTTT.

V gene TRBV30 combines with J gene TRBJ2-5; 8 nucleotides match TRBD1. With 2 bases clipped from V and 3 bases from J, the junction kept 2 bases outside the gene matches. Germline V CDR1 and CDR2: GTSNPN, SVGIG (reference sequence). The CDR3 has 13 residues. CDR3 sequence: CAWSQGAEETQYF. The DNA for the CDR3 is TGTGCCTGGAGTCAGGGGGCGGAAGAGACCCAGTACTTC.

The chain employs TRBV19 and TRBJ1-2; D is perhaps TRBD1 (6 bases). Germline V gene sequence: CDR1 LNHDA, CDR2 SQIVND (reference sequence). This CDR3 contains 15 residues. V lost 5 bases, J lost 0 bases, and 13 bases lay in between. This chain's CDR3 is CASSSRGDTNYGYTF. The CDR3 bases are TGTGCCAGTAGTTCAAGAGGGGACACTAACTATGGCTACACCTTC.

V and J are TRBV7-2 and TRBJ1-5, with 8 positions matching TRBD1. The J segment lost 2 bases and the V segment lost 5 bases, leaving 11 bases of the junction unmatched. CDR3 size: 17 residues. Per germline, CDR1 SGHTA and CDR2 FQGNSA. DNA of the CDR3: TGTGCCAGCAGCCCCGTCGGGACAGGAATGGGCAATCAGCCCCAGCATTTT. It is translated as CASSPVGTGMGNQPQHF.

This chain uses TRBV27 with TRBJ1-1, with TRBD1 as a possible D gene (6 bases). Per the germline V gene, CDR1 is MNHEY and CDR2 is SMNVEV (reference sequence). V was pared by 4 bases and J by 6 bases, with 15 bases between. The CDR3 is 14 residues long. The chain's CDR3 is CASSSSTGYAEAFF. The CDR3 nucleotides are TGTGCCAGCAGTTCGAGTACAGGGTACGCTGAAGCTTTCTTT.

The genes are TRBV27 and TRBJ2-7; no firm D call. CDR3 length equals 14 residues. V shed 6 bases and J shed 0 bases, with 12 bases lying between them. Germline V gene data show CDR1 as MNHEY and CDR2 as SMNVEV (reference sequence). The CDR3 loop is CASSLGRISYEQYF. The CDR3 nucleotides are TGTGCCAGCAGCCTGGGCCGGATCTCCTACGAGCAGTACTTC.